One and the same sample provided the 15 T cell receptor beta chains below, sequenced in a study of T cell changes during pregnancy in multiple sclerosis (dated by TCRdb to 2018 to 2020). Libraries were built with the immunoSEQ multiplex PCR assay. TCRdb re-hosts the immuneACCESS table, in-frame sequences only. Its copies lack some clones; in the studies checked, an unresolved V gene accounts for under half of them, and the cause for the rest is not known. Here the sample has 98,000 or so clones; 93% occur a single time. The ten largest clones add up to almost 1% of the sample. Sequenced material: peripheral blood, taken after pregnancy. The receptors derive from a female donor with multiple sclerosis, enrolled in a pregnancy study.

This clone was seen a single time. This sequence joins TRBV19 and TRBJ1-5; possibly TRBD1 for D (5 bases). Trimming left V 6 bases short and J 6 bases short, with 18 bases between. CDR3 size: 15 residues. The germline gives CDR1 LNHDA, CDR2 SQIVND (reference sequence). CDR3 sequence reads: CASSTREGRGQPQHF. The CDR3, as DNA: TGTGCCAGTAGCACCAGGGAGGGACGGGGTCAGCCCCAGCATTTT.

V gene TRBV10-3 combines with J gene TRBJ2-7, with TRBD2 as a possible D gene (5 bases). Germline V gene lookup returns CDR1 ENHRY and CDR2 SYGVKD. V was cut by 2 bases and J by 1 base, with 9 bases left in between. There are 14 residues in the CDR3. The CDR3 region has the DNA TGTGCCATCAGTGAGATAGAGGGATCCTACGAGCAGTACTTC. Translating it yields CAISEIEGSYEQYF.

The rearrangement joins TRBV19 to TRBJ2-5, with D possibly TRBD1 on 5 matching bases. Trimming shortened V by 5 bases and J by 5 bases, and 24 bases separated the two germline ends. Germline values: CDR1 LNHDA, CDR2 SQIVND (reference sequence). This CDR3 is 17 amino acids long. The CDR3 region has the DNA TGTGCCAGTAGTCCCTACTCGACAGCCACCATCAAGGAGACCCAGTACTTC. It is translated as CASSPYSTATIKETQYF.

The chain combines TRBV27 with TRBJ1-2; D is uncertain. Trimming removed 7 bases from V and 7 bases from J, with 13 bases in between. Per the germline V gene, CDR1 is MNHEY and CDR2 is SMNVEV (reference sequence). CDR3 length: 12 amino acids. The CDR3 region has the DNA TGTGCCAGCAAACCCTCAGGCTCTGGCTACACCTTC. Encoded protein: CASKPSGSGYTF.

The chain recombines TRBV7-2 with TRBJ2-3; D may be TRBD2 (7 bases). Deletions cut 4 bases from V and 6 bases from J, with 17 bases between. The CDR3 sequence is 15 residues long. In germline, CDR1 is SGHTA, CDR2 FQGNSA. The CDR3 bases are TGTGCCAGCAGCTCCACGGGGGGCCTCGCGGATACGCAGTATTTT. Residues: CASSSTGGLADTQYF.

This clone was recorded once. CDR3 amino acids: CASSPQGNEQFF. In nucleotides, the CDR3 is TGTGCCAGTAGTCCCCAGGGGAATGAGCAGTTCTTC. V and J are TRBV19 and TRBJ2-1, with a tentative D call TRBD1 (6 bases). Germline CDR1 reads LNHDA; CDR2 reads SQIVND (reference sequence). V lost 5 bases, J lost 7 bases, and 9 bases lay in between. The CDR3 has 12 amino acids. The complete variable domain, with remaining parts taken from reference TRBV19 and TRBJ2-1, reads DGGITQSPKYLFRKEGQNVTLSCEQNLNHDAMYWYRQDPGQGLRLIYYSQIVNDFQKGDIAEGYSVSREKKESFPLTVTSAQKNPTAFYLCASSPQGNEQFFGPGTRLTVL.

The chain employs TRBV5-4 and TRBJ2-7, with 7 bases that match TRBD2. The germline V gene has CDR1 SGHNT and CDR2 YYREEE (reference sequence). Trimming at V came to 4 bases and at J to 2 bases, leaving 6 bases not matched to a gene. This CDR3 has 14 amino acids. The CDR3 sequence: CASSPSGGTYEQYF. The CDR3 DNA is TGTGCCAGCAGCCCTAGCGGAGGGACCTACGAGCAGTACTTC.

J is TRBJ2-5 and V is TRBV7-9; tentative D call: TRBD2 (5 bases). Germline V lookup: CDR1 SEHNR, CDR2 FQNEAQ (reference sequence). Between the trimmed V and J ends, which lost 5 bases and 4 bases, there was a span of 23 bases. This CDR3 spans 17 amino acids. The CDR3 region has the DNA TGTGCCAGCAGCCCCGGAGGAGGAATACATATATTAGAGACCCAGTACTTC. It encodes CASSPGGGIHILETQYF.

This clone was detected once. V gene TRBV2 combines with J gene TRBJ2-2; 11 nucleotides align to TRBD1. With 7 bases clipped from V and 4 bases from J, the junction kept 11 bases outside the gene matches. This CDR3 is 17 amino acids long. The germline CDR1 and CDR2 sequences are SNHLY and FYNNEI. The CDR3 DNA follows: TGTGCCAGCACTCTAGGGGCCGGGACAGGGGGCACCGGGGAGCTGTTTTTT. Its translation: CASTLGAGTGGTGELFF.

The gene calls are TRBV25-1 and TRBJ2-2; 10 bases line up with TRBD1. This CDR3 contains 16 residues. Germline trimming cut 6 bases from V and 5 bases from J; bases unmatched to any gene: 9. Germline-derived CDR1 and CDR2 are MGHDK and SYGVNS. CDR3 DNA sequence: TGTGCCAGCAGAGATGGGACAGGGGTTGCTACCGGGGAGCTGTTTTTT. It is translated as CASRDGTGVATGELFF.

The genes are TRBV7-3 and TRBJ1-2, with 7 bases lining up with TRBD1. Losses at the gene ends were 2 bases for V and 8 bases for J; bases not matched to a gene: 17. In germline, CDR1 is SGHTA, CDR2 FQGTGA. This CDR3 has 17 residues. The CDR3 spells CASSLYPGGAGGEGYTF. The CDR3 DNA reads as TGTGCCAGCAGCTTATACCCCGGGGGGGCAGGGGGTGAGGGCTACACCTTC.

This chain joins TRBV7-8 and TRBJ2-7; D unresolved. CDR3 length: 14 amino acids. The V and J ends lost 4 bases and 0 bases respectively, with 10 bases between them. CDR1 is SGHVS and CDR2 is FQNEAQ in the germline V gene. The CDR3 sequence: CASSSRFFSYEQYF. Written as DNA, the CDR3 is TGTGCCAGCAGCTCCCGGTTCTTCTCCTACGAGCAGTACTTC.

V and J are TRBV2 and TRBJ1-2; D uncertain. Between the trimmed V and J ends, which lost 4 bases and 6 bases, there was a span of 12 bases. The CDR3 totals 13 residues. Looked up from germline, CDR1 is SNHLY and CDR2 is FYNNEI. Here the CDR3 reads CASSGVTGNGYTF. CDR3 bases: TGTGCCAGCAGTGGAGTGACGGGTAATGGCTACACCTTC.

J is TRBJ2-5 and V is TRBV19; 12 positions match TRBD1. In germline, CDR1 is LNHDA, CDR2 SQIVND (reference sequence). J was trimmed by 6 bases and V by 7 bases; bases with no gene match: 9. There are 15 residues in the CDR3. The chain's CDR3 is CASNLGQGAAKTQYF. Written as DNA, the CDR3 is TGTGCCAGTAACTTGGGACAGGGGGCGGCGAAGACCCAGTACTTC. The whole variable domain, filled in from reference TRBV19 and TRBJ2-5, reads DGGITQSPKYLFRKEGQNVTLSCEQNLNHDAMYWYRQDPGQGLRLIYYSQIVNDFQKGDIAEGYSVSREKKESFPLTVTSAQKNPTAFYLCASNLGQGAAKTQYFGPGTRLLVL.

J is TRBJ2-7 and V is TRBV7-2; 9 bases are shared with TRBD1. Trimming removed 5 bases from V and 2 bases from J; junction bases left unmatched: 10. This CDR3 is built from 16 residues. Germline CDR1 is SGHTA and CDR2 is FQGNSA. In nucleotides, the CDR3 is TGTGCCAGCAGCCTAAGAGGACAGGGGATCACCTACGAGCAGTACTTC. It yields the protein CASSLRGQGITYEQYF.